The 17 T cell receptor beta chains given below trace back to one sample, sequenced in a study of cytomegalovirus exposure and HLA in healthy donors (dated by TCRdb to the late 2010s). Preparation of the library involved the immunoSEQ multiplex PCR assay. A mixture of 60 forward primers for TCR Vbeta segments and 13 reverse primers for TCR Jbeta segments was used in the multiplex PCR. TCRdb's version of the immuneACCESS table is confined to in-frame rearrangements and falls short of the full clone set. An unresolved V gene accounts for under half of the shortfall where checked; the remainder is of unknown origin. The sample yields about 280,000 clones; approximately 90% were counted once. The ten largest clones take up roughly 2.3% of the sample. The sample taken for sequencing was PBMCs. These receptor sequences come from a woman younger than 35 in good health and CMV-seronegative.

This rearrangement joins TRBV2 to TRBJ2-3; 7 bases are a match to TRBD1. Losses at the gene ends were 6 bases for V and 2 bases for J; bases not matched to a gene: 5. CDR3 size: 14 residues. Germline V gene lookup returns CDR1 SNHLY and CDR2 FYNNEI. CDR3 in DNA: TGTGCCAGCAGGGTGACAGGGATCACAGATACGCAGTATTTT. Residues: CASRVTGITDTQYF.

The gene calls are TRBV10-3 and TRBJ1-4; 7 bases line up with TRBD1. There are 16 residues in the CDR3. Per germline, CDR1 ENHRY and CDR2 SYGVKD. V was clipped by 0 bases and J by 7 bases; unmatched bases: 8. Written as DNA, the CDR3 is TGTGCCATCAGTGAGTCGAAACGACAGGGTGGTGAAAAACTGTTTTTT. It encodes CAISESKRQGGEKLFF.

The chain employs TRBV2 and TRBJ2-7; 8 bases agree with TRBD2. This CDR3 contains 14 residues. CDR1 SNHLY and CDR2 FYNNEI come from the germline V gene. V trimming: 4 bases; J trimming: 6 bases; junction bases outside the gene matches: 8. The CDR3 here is CASSVPSGGVEQYF. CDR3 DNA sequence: TGTGCCAGCAGTGTTCCTTCCGGGGGGGTCGAGCAGTACTTC.

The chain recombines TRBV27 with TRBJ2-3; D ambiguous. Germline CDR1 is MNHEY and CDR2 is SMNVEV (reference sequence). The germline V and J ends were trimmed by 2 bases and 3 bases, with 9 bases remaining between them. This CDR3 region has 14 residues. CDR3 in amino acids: CASSLRRQTDTQYF. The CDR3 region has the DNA TGTGCCAGCAGTTTAAGGCGACAAACAGATACGCAGTATTTT.

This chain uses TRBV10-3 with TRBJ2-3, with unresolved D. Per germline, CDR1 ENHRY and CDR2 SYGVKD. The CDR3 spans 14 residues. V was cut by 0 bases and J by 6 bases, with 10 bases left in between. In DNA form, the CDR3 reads TGTGCCATCAGTGAGTCGAGTTTTGCGGATACGCAGTATTTT. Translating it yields CAISESSFADTQYF.

CDR3 DNA sequence: TGTGCCAGCAGTTTGCCCCCCGGGCAGCCCCAGCATTTT. Translated: CASSLPPGQPQHF. The rearrangement uses TRBV27 and TRBJ1-5; unclear D gene. Germline lookup yields CDR1 MNHEY and CDR2 SMNVEV (reference sequence). V lost 3 bases and J 7 bases, leaving 10 bases between the germline ends. CDR3 length: 13 residues.

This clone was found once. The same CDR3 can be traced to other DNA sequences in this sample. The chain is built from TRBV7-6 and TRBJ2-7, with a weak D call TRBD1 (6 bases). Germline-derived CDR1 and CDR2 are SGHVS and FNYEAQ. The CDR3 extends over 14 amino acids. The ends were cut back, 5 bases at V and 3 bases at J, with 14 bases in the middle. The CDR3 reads CASSLPGQYYEQYF. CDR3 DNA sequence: TGTGCCAGCAGCCTACCGGGACAATACTACGAGCAGTACTTC. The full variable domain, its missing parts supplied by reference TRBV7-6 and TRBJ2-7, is GAGVSQSPRYKVTKRGQDVALRCDPISGHVSLYWYRQALGQGPEFLTYFNYEAQQDKSGLPNDRFSAERPEGSISTLTIQRTEQRDSAMYRCASSLPGQYYEQYFGPGTRLTVT.

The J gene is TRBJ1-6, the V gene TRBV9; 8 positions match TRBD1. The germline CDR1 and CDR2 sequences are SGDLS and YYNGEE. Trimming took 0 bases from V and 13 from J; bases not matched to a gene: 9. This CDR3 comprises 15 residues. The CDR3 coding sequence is TGTGCCAGCAGCGTAGGTACAGGGGGATCGAGGCCCCTCCACTTT. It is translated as CASSVGTGGSRPLHF.

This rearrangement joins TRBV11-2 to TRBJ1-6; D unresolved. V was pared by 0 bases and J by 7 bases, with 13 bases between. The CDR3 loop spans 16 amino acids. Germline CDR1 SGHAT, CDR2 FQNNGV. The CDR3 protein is CASSLDYTGVNSPLHF. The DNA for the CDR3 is TGTGCCAGCAGCTTAGATTATACCGGGGTCAATTCACCCCTCCACTTT.

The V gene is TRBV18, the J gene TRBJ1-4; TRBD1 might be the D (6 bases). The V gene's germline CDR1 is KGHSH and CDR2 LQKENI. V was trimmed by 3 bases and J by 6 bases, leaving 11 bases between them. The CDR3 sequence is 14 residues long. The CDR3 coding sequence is TGTGCCAGCTCACCGACAGGTATCCATGAAAAACTGTTTTTT. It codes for CASSPTGIHEKLFF.

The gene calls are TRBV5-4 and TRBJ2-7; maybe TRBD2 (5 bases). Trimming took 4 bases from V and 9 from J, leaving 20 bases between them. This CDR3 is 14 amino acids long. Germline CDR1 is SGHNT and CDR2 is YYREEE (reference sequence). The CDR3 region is CASSPRGSAGGQYF. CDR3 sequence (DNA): TGTGCCAGCAGCCCCCGAGGGTCCGCCGGCGGGCAGTACTTC.

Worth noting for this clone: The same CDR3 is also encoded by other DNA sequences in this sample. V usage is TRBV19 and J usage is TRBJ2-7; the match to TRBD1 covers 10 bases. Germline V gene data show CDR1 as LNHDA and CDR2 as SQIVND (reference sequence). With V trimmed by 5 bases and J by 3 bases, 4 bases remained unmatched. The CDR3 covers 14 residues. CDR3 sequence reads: CASSPGTGVYEQYF. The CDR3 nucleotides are TGTGCCAGTAGTCCCGGGACAGGGGTCTACGAGCAGTACTTC.

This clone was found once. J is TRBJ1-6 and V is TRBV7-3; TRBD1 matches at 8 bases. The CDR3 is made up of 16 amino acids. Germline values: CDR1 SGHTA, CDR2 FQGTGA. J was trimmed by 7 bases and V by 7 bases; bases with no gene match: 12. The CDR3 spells CASTPILQGDNSPLHF. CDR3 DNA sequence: TGTGCCAGCACCCCAATCCTACAGGGGGACAATTCACCCCTCCACTTT.

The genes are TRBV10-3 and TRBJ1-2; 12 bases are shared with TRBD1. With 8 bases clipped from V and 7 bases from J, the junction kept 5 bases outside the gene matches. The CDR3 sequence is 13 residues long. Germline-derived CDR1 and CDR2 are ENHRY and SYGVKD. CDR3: CAIEGQGARGYTF. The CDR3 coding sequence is TGTGCCATCGAGGGACAGGGGGCCCGTGGCTACACCTTC.

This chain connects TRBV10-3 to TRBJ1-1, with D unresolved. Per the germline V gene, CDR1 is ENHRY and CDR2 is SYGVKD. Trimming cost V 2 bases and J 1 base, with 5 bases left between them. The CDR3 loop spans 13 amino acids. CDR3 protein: CAISEQQNTEAFF. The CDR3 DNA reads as TGTGCCATCAGTGAGCAACAGAACACTGAAGCTTTCTTT.

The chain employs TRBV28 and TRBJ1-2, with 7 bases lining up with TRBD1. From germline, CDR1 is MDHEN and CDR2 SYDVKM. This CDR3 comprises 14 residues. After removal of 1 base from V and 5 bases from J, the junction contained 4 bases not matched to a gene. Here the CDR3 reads CASSLYRGVYGYTF. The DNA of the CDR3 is TGTGCCAGCAGTTTATACAGGGGAGTTTATGGCTACACCTTC.

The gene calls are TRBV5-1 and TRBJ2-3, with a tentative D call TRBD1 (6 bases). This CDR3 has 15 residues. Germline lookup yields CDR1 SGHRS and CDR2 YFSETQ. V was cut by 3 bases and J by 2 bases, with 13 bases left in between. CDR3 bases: TGCGCCAGCAGCTGGGGTCAGGGGTCCACAGATACGCAGTATTTT. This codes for CASSWGQGSTDTQYF.